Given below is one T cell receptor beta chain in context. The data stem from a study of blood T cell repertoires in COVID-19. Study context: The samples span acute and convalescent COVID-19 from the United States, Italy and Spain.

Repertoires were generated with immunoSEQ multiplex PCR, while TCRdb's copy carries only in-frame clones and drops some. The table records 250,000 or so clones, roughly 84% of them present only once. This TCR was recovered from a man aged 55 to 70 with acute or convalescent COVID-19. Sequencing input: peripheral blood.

The CDR3 is CASSLSLGRRTEAFF. The CDR3, as DNA: TGTGCCAGCAGCTTAAGCCTCGGGAGGCGAACTGAAGCTTTCTTT. This chain joins TRBV7-9 and TRBJ1-1, with D hard to call. In germline, CDR1 is SEHNR, CDR2 FQNEAQ (reference sequence). CDR3 length: 15 residues. Trimming pared 2 bases from V and 5 bases from J, leaving 15 bases between. Together with reference TRBV7-9 and TRBJ1-1, the CDR3 gives the full variable domain: DTGVSQNPRHKITKRGQNVTFRCDPISEHNRLYWYRQTLGQGPEFLTYFQNEAQLEKSRLLSDRFSAERPKGSFSTLEIQRTEQGDSAMYLCASSLSLGRRTEAFFGQGTRLTVV.